This T cell receptor beta chain stems from a study of tumor and adjacent non-tumor tissue in lung cancer. Background on the study: Aged about 30 to 85 years, patients included about 11 men and 5 women with stage I to III disease. Regarding the study as a whole: Shorter survival was associated with higher TCR diversity in tumors.

Three rounds of nested PCR, following a modified ARM-PCR protocol, produced the TCRbeta library. TCRdb fed the multiplex PCR reads into MiXCR, producing one record per CDR3 protein. The repertoire consists of roughly 220,000 distinct CDR3 sequences, with less than 80% occurring once and the leading ten covering roughly a quarter. As for this clonotype: Its antigen is unknown. One end of the junction varies from germline; a read error may be responsible.

This CDR3 comprises 14 residues. Germline V CDR1 and CDR2: SGHAT, FQNNGV. The template was RNA from unsorted bulk tissue. This chain uses TRBV11-2 with TRBJ2-6, with a possible D match to TRBD1 (5 bases). The sequence was obtained from a man in his fifties or sixties with non-small cell lung cancer. Sequencing was performed on lung tumor tissue. CDR3 in amino acids: CARSTISGANVQTF. In DNA form, the CDR3 reads TGCGCCCGCAGTACTATCTCTGGGGCCAACGTCCAGACTTTC.